The rows below give T cell receptor beta chains drawn from one sample of a study of blood T cells in healthy people across ages. TCRdb re-called the 5' RACE reads with MiXCR, one entry per CDR3 protein. The repertoire has under 800,000 distinct CDR3 sequences, roughly 44% of them found once; the top ten carry 20%. The sample comprised blood. These receptors were collected from a woman in her sixties in good health. The CDR3 runs from the conserved cysteine through the conserved F or W. A D gene is named only where the DNA matches it firmly. For some rows the clone size is stated as once, few or many, or as a class when expanded; others skip it.

TRBV25-1	few	NA	TRBJ2-5	TGTGCCAGCAACACGGGGGCCGAAAGGCAAGAGACCCAGTACTTC	CASNTGAERQETQYF
TRBV7-9	NA	TRBD1	TRBJ1-2	TGTGCCAGCAGCTTAGAAGAGACAGGGAGAGATGGCTACACCTTC	CASSLEETGRDGYTF
TRBV12-3/TRBV12-4	many	TRBD1	TRBJ2-6	TGTGCCAGCAGTTCCCAGGGACAGGGAGCCAACGTCCTGACTTTC	CASSSQGQGANVLTF
TRBV7-8	NA	NA	TRBJ1-4	TGTGCCAGCAGCTCCCCAGAGGGGGGGCAGGAAAAACTGTTTTTT	CASSSPEGGQEKLFF
TRBV12-3/TRBV12-4	NA	NA	TRBJ2-1	TGTGCCAGCAGTTCCTTAGACAATGAGCAGTTCTTC	CASSSLDNEQFF
TRBV27	NA	TRBD2	TRBJ2-5	TGTGCCAGCAGTCAGACTAGCGGAAATTACAATGAGCAGTACTTC	CASSQTSGNYNEQYF
TRBV12-5	NA	TRBD1	TRBJ2-3	TGTGCTAGTGGTTTGGGAAACCGGGACAGGAGCACAGATACGCAGTATTTT	CASGLGNRDRSTDTQYF
TRBV5-4	NA	NA	TRBJ2-3	TGTGCCAGCAGCTTTGGGGACGGTAGCACAGATACGCAGTATTTT	CASSFGDGSTDTQYF
TRBV29-1	many	NA	TRBJ2-7	TGCAGCGTTGAAGATCTAGGGGACGAGCAGTACTTC	CSVEDLGDEQYF
TRBV7-3	once	TRBD2	TRBJ2-5	TGTGCCAGCAGTTCAGGGTTGGCTAGCGGGAGTAGGGAGCAGTACTTC	CASSSGLASGSREQYF
TRBV7-2	NA	NA	TRBJ2-2	TGTGCCAGCAGTCGGGACCTCCCGAACGGGGAGCTGTTTTTT	CASSRDLPNGELFF
TRBV5-1	NA	TRBD1	TRBJ1-6	TGCGCCAGCAGCACGACAGGGGTCGGTACTAATTCACCCCTCCACTTT	CASSTTGVGTNSPLHF
TRBV3-1	NA	NA	TRBJ2-1	TGTGCCAGCAGCCTTGGGGCTGACAATGAGCAGTTCTTC	CASSLGADNEQFF
TRBV29-1	NA	NA	TRBJ2-5	TGCAGCGTTTCTGGGGTGCAGTACTTC	CSVSGVQYF
TRBV7-3	NA	NA	TRBJ2-5	TGTGCCAGCAGCTTAATGGGTTCAGGGGGAGGGCCCAATGAGCAGTACTTC	CASSLMGSGGGPNEQYF
TRBV10-3	NA	NA	TRBJ2-3	TGTGCCATCGGGGCAGGGCCGGTTGGGACAGATACGCAGTATTTT	CAIGAGPVGTDTQYF
TRBV7-3	few	TRBD2	TRBJ2-1	TGTGCCAGCAGCGAGGGACTAGCGGGAGGGAGGGATGAGCAGTTCTTC	CASSEGLAGGRDEQFF